This TCR beta chain appears in the sequencing data of a study of shared clonotypes between healthy human individuals. Study results and caveats: Generally, estimated richness proved larger in naive subsets than it did in memory subsets.

The CDR3 sequence is 14 residues long. Per germline, CDR1 MGHRA and CDR2 YSYEKL. Trimming pared 1 base from V and 3 bases from J, leaving 10 bases between. Subsets obtained from CD4+ cells comprised CD45RA+ naive and CD45RA-negative memory cells. Method: immunoSEQ multiplex PCR; TCRdb's copy keeps in-frame clones and lacks some. The sample comprises more than 1.2 million clones, approximately 98.5% of which are singletons, and approximately 0.38% rests with the top ten. As regards this clone: As yet, its antigen is unknown.

V gene TRBV4-1 combines with J gene TRBJ2-7; D is perhaps TRBD1 (5 bases). The source is a man aged 30-40 years in good health. Source material: naive CD4+ T cells sorted from blood. Stated subset: CD45RA+ positively selected. The CDR3 loop is CASSQVGVYYEQYF. Here the CDR3 DNA reads TGCGCCAGCAGCCAAGTAGGGGTTTACTACGAGCAGTACTTC.